Below are 14 T cell receptor beta chains sequenced from a single sample in a study of T cell responses to AZD1222 COVID-19 vaccine. Profiled with immunoSEQ multiplex PCR; TCRdb holds only in-frame clones, not every one. The table includes 80,000 to 130,000 clones, about 83% detected once. The sample in question was peripheral blood, obtained on day 0 of AZD1222 vaccination. Receptors originate from an adult in good health.

The gene calls are TRBV28 and TRBJ2-5, with D perhaps TRBD2 (5 bases). V was clipped by 3 bases and J by 0 bases, with 8 bases between them. This CDR3 contains 14 residues. The germline V gene encodes CDR1 MDHEN and CDR2 SYDVKM. The CDR3 sequence: CASSFTGDQETQYF. The CDR3 DNA sequence: TGTGCCAGCAGTTTCACCGGGGACCAAGAGACCCAGTACTTC.

This clone has more than one count but fewer than ten. The V gene is TRBV7-2, the J gene TRBJ2-1; TRBD1 agrees at 7 bases. Germline CDR1 SGHTA, CDR2 FQGNSA. Trimming took 5 bases from V and 3 from J; bases not matched to a gene: 7. The length of the CDR3 is 15 residues. As DNA, the CDR3 is TGTGCCAGCAGCAAGGGGCCAGGGGGCTACAATGAGCAGTTCTTC. Translating gives CASSKGPGGYNEQFF.

The chain is built from TRBV6-6 and TRBJ1-1; possible D gene TRBD1, 5 bases. The CDR3 has 14 amino acids. The germline CDR1 and CDR2 sequences are MNHNY and SVGAGI (reference sequence). V lost 2 bases and J 6 bases, leaving 13 bases between the germline ends. CDR3 sequence: CASSYVGGLAEAFF. CDR3 in DNA: TGTGCCAGCAGTTACGTTGGGGGTCTCGCTGAAGCTTTCTTT.

The V and J genes are TRBV5-1 and TRBJ1-6; 7 bases agree with TRBD1. V shed 4 bases and J 6 bases; nucleotides not matched to a gene: 4. In germline, CDR1 is SGHRS, CDR2 YFSETQ. This CDR3 contains 14 residues. The CDR3, as DNA: TGCGCCAGCAGCCTGGGACAGTTTAATTCACCCCTCCACTTT. Encoded protein: CASSLGQFNSPLHF.

CDR3 coding DNA: TGTGCCACAACTAGCGGGGGGCGTAACACCGGGGAGCTGTTTTTT. It translates to CATTSGGRNTGELFF. The chain recombines TRBV24-1 with TRBJ2-2; 12 nucleotides agree with TRBD2. Per germline, CDR1 KGHDR and CDR2 SFDVKD. The CDR3 contains 15 residues. Trimming at V came to 10 bases and at J to 2 bases, leaving 4 bases not matched to a gene.

A few counts support this clone. The rearrangement links TRBV7-8 to TRBJ1-6; D gene ambiguous. Germline-derived CDR1 and CDR2 are SGHVS and FQNEAQ. This CDR3 region has 14 residues. The V end lost 0 bases, the J end lost 8 bases, and 8 bases lay between the germline ends. The CDR3 sequence is CASSLAGDYSPLHF. In nucleotides, the CDR3 is TGTGCCAGCAGCTTAGCGGGAGACTATTCACCCCTCCACTTT.

This chain connects TRBV7-9 to TRBJ1-1; D is uncertain. The ends were cut back, 7 bases at V and 5 bases at J, with 17 bases in the middle. Germline CDR1 and CDR2: SEHNR and FQNEAQ (reference sequence). The CDR3 consists of 14 residues. The CDR3 loop reads CASTPVSGKTEAFF. The CDR3 DNA is TGTGCCAGCACCCCGGTGAGCGGTAAGACTGAAGCTTTCTTT.

This chain uses TRBV5-1 with TRBJ2-1, with 7 bases that match TRBD2. CDR3 size: 12 residues. Germline-derived CDR1 and CDR2 are SGHRS and YFSETQ. J gave up 10 bases and V 4 bases, and 5 bases lay outside the gene matches. The CDR3 DNA is TGCGCCAGCAGCCTCGGGGGGAGCGAGCAGTTCTTC. Translation gives CASSLGGSEQFF.

The chain joins TRBV7-2 to TRBJ2-7; TRBD1 is a possible D gene (5 bases). Trimming stripped 2 bases from V and 7 bases from J, with 18 bases between. From germline, CDR1 is SGHTA and CDR2 FQGNSA. This CDR3 contains 15 residues. CDR3 bases: TGTGCCAGCAGCTTAAACTATATAGGGGTCGGGGAGCAGTACTTC. This translates into CASSLNYIGVGEQYF.

This chain uses TRBV2 with TRBJ2-2; TRBD1 matches 7 bases. Germline values: CDR1 SNHLY, CDR2 FYNNEI. V lost 6 bases, J lost 2 bases, and 3 bases stayed unmatched. The CDR3 is 14 residues long. The CDR3 sequence: CASSDRVNTGELFF. CDR3 coding DNA: TGTGCCAGCAGCGACAGGGTAAACACCGGGGAGCTGTTTTTT.

This chain uses TRBV7-2 with TRBJ2-7; TRBD2 matches at 9 bases. The ends lost 0 bases at V and 4 bases at J; junction bases unmatched: 10. The length of the CDR3 is 17 residues. CDR1 and CDR2 (germline): SGHTA, FQGNSA. The CDR3 here is CASSLALGAGGKYEQYF. The CDR3 bases are TGTGCCAGCAGCTTAGCCCTGGGGGCGGGGGGGAAATACGAGCAGTACTTC.

This clone was detected a few times. V usage is TRBV2 and J usage is TRBJ1-1; no clear D gene. CDR1 is SNHLY and CDR2 is FYNNEI in the germline V gene. The CDR3 runs 10 residues. V dropped 9 bases and J dropped 5 bases, with 7 bases sitting between them. The CDR3 loop reads CASDRTEAFF. Here the CDR3 DNA reads TGTGCCAGTGACCGGACTGAAGCTTTCTTT.

J is TRBJ1-3 and V is TRBV12-3 or TRBV12-4; no clear D gene. Trimming shortened V by 6 bases and J by 3 bases, and 6 bases separated the two germline ends. The CDR3 covers 12 residues. The CDR3 spells CASRLLGNTIYF. The CDR3 DNA reads as TGTGCCAGCAGACTACTTGGAAACACCATATATTTT.

The gene calls are TRBV6-6 and TRBJ2-6; 12 nucleotides match TRBD2. The J segment lost 1 base and the V segment lost 5 bases, leaving 3 bases of the junction unmatched. The germline V gene has CDR1 MNHNY and CDR2 SVGAGI (reference sequence). The CDR3 runs 17 residues. Here the CDR3 reads CASSRGLAGSGANVLTF. DNA of the CDR3: TGTGCCAGCAGTCGAGGACTAGCGGGGTCTGGGGCCAACGTCCTGACTTTC.